This is a list of T cell receptor beta chains from one sample in a study of CD8 T cells in Susac syndrome. TCRdb re-analysed the immunoSEQ multiplex PCR reads in MiXCR, keeping a single row per CDR3 protein. This sample has approximately 25,000 distinct CDR3 sequences, with 85% to 95% found just once. The specimen sequenced was CD8+ T cells from PBMCs. These receptors were obtained from a human donor with Susac syndrome. Both conserved end residues are part of each CDR3. D genes are given only for firm matches. Expanded clones are given a class, and other clones once, few, many or no size at all.

TRBV7-9	TRBJ1-2	NA	once	CASSLELWNGYTF	TGTGCCAGCAGCTTAGAGTTGTGGAATGGCTACACCTTC
TRBV28	TRBJ1-1	NA	NA	CASQEYRELNTEAFF	TGTGCCAGTCAGGAATACAGGGAGCTGAACACTGAAGCTTTCTTT
TRBV7-9	TRBJ1-5	NA	NA	CASSFNGVQPQHF	TGTGCCAGCAGCTTCAACGGGGTTCAGCCCCAGCATTTT
TRBV13	TRBJ2-7	NA	NA	CASSFMGSYEQYF	TGTGCCAGCAGCTTTATGGGGAGCTACGAGCAGTACTTC
TRBV9	TRBJ2-7	NA	NA	CASSVAPGAHEQYF	TGTGCCAGCAGCGTAGCTCCGGGGGCCCACGAGCAGTACTTC
TRBV11-2	TRBJ2-3	NA	NA	CASSLFPGRTDTQYF	TGTGCCAGCAGCTTATTCCCAGGGCGGACAGATACGCAGTATTTT
TRBV20-1	TRBJ2-1	TRBD1	NA	CSARPGQGANEQFF	TGCAGTGCTAGACCGGGACAGGGGGCCAATGAGCAGTTCTTC
TRBV3-1	TRBJ2-7	NA	NA	CASSLLAQSSYEQYF	TGTGCCAGCAGCCTTTTGGCGCAGAGCTCCTACGAGCAGTACTTC
TRBV6-5	TRBJ2-7	NA	NA	CASSYSRPSYEQYF	TGTGCCAGCAGTTACTCGAGACCCTCCTACGAGCAGTACTTC
TRBV18	TRBJ2-1	TRBD1	NA	CASSPRTGFDNEQFF	TGTGCCAGCTCACCCCGGACAGGGTTCGACAATGAGCAGTTCTTC
TRBV14	TRBJ2-1	TRBD2	NA	CASSQERGGSYNEQFF	TGTGCCAGCAGCCAAGAGCGGGGGGGTTCCTACAATGAGCAGTTCTTC
TRBV12-3/TRBV12-4	TRBJ2-1	TRBD2	NA	CASSLGLAGGFSSYNEQFF	TGTGCCAGCAGTTTAGGACTAGCGGGGGGCTTCAGCTCCTACAATGAGCAGTTCTTC
TRBV19	TRBJ1-5	NA	NA	CASSIAEGLSNQPQHF	TGTGCCAGTAGTATAGCTGAGGGCCTTAGCAATCAGCCCCAGCATTTT
TRBV28	TRBJ2-7	NA	NA	CASNKGYYEQYF	TGTGCCAGCAACAAGGGATACTACGAGCAGTACTTC
TRBV6-6	TRBJ2-7	NA	NA	CASSPAVREQYF	TGTGCCAGCAGCCCTGCAGTACGAGAGCAGTACTTC
TRBV5-1	TRBJ2-7	TRBD2	NA	CASSLGLAGGPYEQYF	TGCGCCAGCAGCTTGGGACTAGCGGGGGGGCCCTACGAGCAGTACTTC
TRBV5-4	TRBJ2-3	NA	NA	CASSVKGGSTDTQYF	TGTGCCAGCAGCGTAAAAGGGGGGAGCACAGATACGCAGTATTTT
TRBV5-8	TRBJ1-1	NA	NA	CASSLDPDMNTEAFF	TGTGCCAGCAGCCTAGACCCGGACATGAACACTGAAGCTTTCTTT
TRBV7-9	TRBJ1-1	NA	NA	CASSFLRDMLNTEAFF	TGTGCCAGCAGCTTTCTCCGGGACATGTTGAACACTGAAGCTTTCTTT
TRBV3-1	TRBJ2-2	NA	NA	CASSQAGYTGELFF	TGTGCCAGCAGCCAAGCCGGCTACACCGGGGAGCTGTTTTTT
TRBV7-9	TRBJ2-7	TRBD1	NA	CASSNRDSSYEQYF	TGTGCCAGCAGCAACCGGGACAGCTCCTACGAGCAGTACTTC
TRBV2	TRBJ1-2	TRBD1	NA	CAGSTGIASGYTF	TGTGCCGGCTCGACAGGGATCGCGTCTGGCTACACCTTC
TRBV7-9	TRBJ2-1	TRBD2	NA	CASSSPLSGGWNEQFF	TGTGCCAGCAGCTCACCCCTTAGCGGGGGTTGGAATGAGCAGTTCTTC
TRBV6-5	TRBJ2-5	NA	NA	CASSPEVRGVKTQYF	TGTGCCAGCAGTCCCGAGGTCCGAGGAGTGAAGACCCAGTACTTC
TRBV15	TRBJ1-4	NA	NA	CATSSTDSNEKLFF	TGTGCCACCAGCTCAACGGATTCTAATGAAAAACTGTTTTTT
TRBV11-2	TRBJ2-3	NA	NA	CASSWTGTLSTDTQYF	TGTGCCAGCAGCTGGACCGGGACACTTTCCACAGATACGCAGTATTTT
TRBV6-5	TRBJ2-5	NA	NA	CASSYDGGETQYF	TGTGCCAGCAGTTACGACGGGGGTGAGACCCAGTACTTC
TRBV7-9	TRBJ2-5	NA	NA	CASGGAEETQYF	TGTGCCAGCGGGGGGGCGGAGGAGACCCAGTACTTC
TRBV5-4	TRBJ2-7	NA	NA	CASSSGDRAYEQYF	TGTGCCAGCAGCTCGGGGGACAGAGCCTACGAGCAGTACTTC
TRBV28	TRBJ2-3	NA	NA	CASSLTGETDTQYF	TGTGCCAGCAGTTTAACGGGGGAAACAGATACGCAGTATTTT
TRBV6-2/TRBV6-3	TRBJ1-2	NA	NA	CASSPGIANYGYTF	TGTGCCAGCAGCCCTGGAATTGCTAACTATGGCTACACCTTC
TRBV4-2	TRBJ2-1	TRBD2	NA	CASSQDESGGYNEQFF	TGTGCCAGCAGCCAAGATGAAAGCGGGGGGTACAATGAGCAGTTCTTC
TRBV2	TRBJ1-5	TRBD1	NA	CASSEGDRDNQPQHF	TGTGCCAGCAGTGAAGGGGACAGGGACAATCAGCCCCAGCATTTT
TRBV20-1	TRBJ2-7	NA	NA	CSAPDGRKSSYEQYF	TGCAGTGCCCCGGACGGGCGAAAGAGCTCCTACGAGCAGTACTTC
TRBV4-3	TRBJ2-1	NA	NA	CASSHTENGVADNEQFF	TGCGCCAGCAGCCACACAGAAAACGGGGTCGCAGACAATGAGCAGTTCTTC
TRBV7-9	TRBJ1-2	NA	NA	CASSLVPSYGYTF	TGTGCCAGCAGCTTAGTACCCAGTTATGGCTACACCTTC
TRBV11-2	TRBJ2-7	NA	NA	CASSIDSYEQYF	TGTGCCAGCAGCATCGACAGTTACGAGCAGTACTTC
TRBV19	TRBJ1-1	NA	NA	CASSMRQGMNTEAFF	TGTGCCAGTAGTATGCGGCAGGGGATGAACACTGAAGCTTTCTTT
TRBV25-1	TRBJ1-1	NA	NA	CASQTVNTEAFF	TGTGCCTCCCAAACAGTGAACACTGAAGCTTTCTTT
TRBV18	TRBJ2-1	TRBD1	NA	CASSATGGLYNEQFF	TGTGCCAGCTCAGCGACAGGGGGTCTTTACAATGAGCAGTTCTTC
TRBV6-1	TRBJ1-5	TRBD1	NA	CAGDGQGDSQPQHF	TGTGCCGGGGACGGACAGGGCGACAGCCAGCCCCAGCATTTT
TRBV7-9	TRBJ2-7	TRBD1	once	CASSTPDREVYEQYF	TGTGCCAGCAGCACCCCGGACAGGGAAGTCTACGAGCAGTACTTC
TRBV7-8	TRBJ1-2	NA	NA	CASSQLDRSNYGYTF	TGTGCCAGCAGCCAATTGGACAGATCCAACTATGGCTACACCTTC
TRBV4-3	TRBJ1-1	NA	NA	CASSQDANLGLRPGFF	TGCGCCAGCAGCCAAGATGCCAACCTGGGACTTCGCCCTGGTTTCTTT
TRBV4-1	TRBJ1-6	TRBD1	NA	CASSQGTGRSYNSPLHF	TGCGCCAGCAGCCAGGGGACAGGGAGGTCCTATAATTCACCCCTCCACTTT
TRBV29-1	TRBJ2-7	NA	NA	CSAASLNRFYEQYF	TGCAGCGCCGCATCCTTGAACAGGTTTTACGAGCAGTACTTC
TRBV6-6	TRBJ1-3	TRBD1	NA	CASSYQGGGNTIYF	TGTGCCAGCAGTTACCAGGGGGGTGGAAACACCATATATTTT
TRBV6-5	TRBJ1-2	NA	NA	CASSYSPANYGYTF	TGTGCCAGCAGTTACTCGCCAGCTAACTATGGCTACACCTTC
TRBV27	TRBJ2-7	TRBD1	NA	CASSFQTPGTASYEQYF	TGTGCCAGCAGTTTCCAAACTCCCGGGACAGCCTCCTACGAGCAGTACTTC
TRBV14	TRBJ2-7	NA	few	CASSQDKRGEQYF	TGTGCCAGCAGCCAAGATAAGAGGGGAGAGCAGTACTTC
TRBV6-2/TRBV6-3	TRBJ2-3	NA	NA	CASRGLTADTQYF	TGTGCCAGCAGGGGACTTACGGCGGATACGCAGTATTTT
TRBV7-9	TRBJ2-1	NA	NA	CASSLVLNEQFF	TGTGCCAGCAGCTTAGTTCTGAATGAGCAGTTCTTC
TRBV6-4	TRBJ2-3	TRBD1	NA	CASSVSGTGGTDTQYF	TGTGCCAGCAGTGTATCCGGGACAGGGGGCACAGATACGCAGTATTTT
TRBV28	TRBJ2-3	NA	NA	CASTEGGRLPLGADTQYF	TGTGCCAGCACGGAGGGGGGGAGACTCCCTTTGGGGGCAGATACGCAGTATTTT
TRBV29-1	TRBJ2-5	NA	NA	CSVEGRRNQETQYF	TGCAGCGTTGAAGGTAGACGGAACCAAGAGACCCAGTACTTC
TRBV6-2/TRBV6-3	TRBJ2-5	TRBD2	NA	CASRKGLAGVVPQETQYF	TGTGCCAGCAGAAAGGGACTAGCGGGGGTAGTCCCGCAAGAGACCCAGTACTTC
TRBV4-1	TRBJ2-7	NA	NA	CASSQVGVHEQYF	TGCGCCAGCAGCCAGGTAGGGGTCCACGAGCAGTACTTC
TRBV15	TRBJ2-5	TRBD1	NA	CATRWTGGSETQYF	TGTGCCACCAGATGGACAGGGGGCTCAGAGACCCAGTACTTC
TRBV7-9	TRBJ2-4	NA	NA	CASSGLLEQGAKNIQYF	TGTGCCAGCAGCGGCTTATTAGAACAGGGAGCCAAAAACATTCAGTACTTC
TRBV5-4	TRBJ2-5	TRBD2	NA	CASSALTSGGRETQYF	TGTGCCAGCAGCGCTCTCACTAGCGGGGGGCGAGAGACCCAGTACTTC